This T cell receptor (beta chain) derives from a study of T cell repertoires in cytomegalovirus infection. On the study more broadly: Indications came from public TCR beta signatures; they pointed to CMV infection and to a matching HLA type.

CDR3 length: 16 amino acids. With 6 bases removed from V and 2 bases from J, the gap between germline ends came to 19 bases. Germline lookup yields CDR1 PRHDT and CDR2 FYEKMQ (reference sequence). Study outcomes and limitations: Accumulated public TCR beta family frequency recognized individuals carrying CMV together with the relevant HLA. HLA-C-restricted TCR beta clonotypes specific for CMV led the ex vivo response.

Turning to this clonotype: The antigen remains undetermined.

TCRdb re-derived calls from the reads in MiXCR, one entry per CDR3 protein. The repertoire holds more than 350,000 distinct CDR3 sequences, with 25% to 40% as singletons. The sequence was collected from a human donor in good health (CMV status not recorded). Some clones in this sample may be carry-over from other donors' samples. Input material: PBMCs. The chain employs TRBV13 and TRBJ1-1, with unresolved D. CDR3 loop: CASSPSVKLINTEAFF. The CDR3 DNA is TGTGCCAGCAGTCCGAGCGTGAAGCTTATTAACACTGAAGCTTTCTTT.